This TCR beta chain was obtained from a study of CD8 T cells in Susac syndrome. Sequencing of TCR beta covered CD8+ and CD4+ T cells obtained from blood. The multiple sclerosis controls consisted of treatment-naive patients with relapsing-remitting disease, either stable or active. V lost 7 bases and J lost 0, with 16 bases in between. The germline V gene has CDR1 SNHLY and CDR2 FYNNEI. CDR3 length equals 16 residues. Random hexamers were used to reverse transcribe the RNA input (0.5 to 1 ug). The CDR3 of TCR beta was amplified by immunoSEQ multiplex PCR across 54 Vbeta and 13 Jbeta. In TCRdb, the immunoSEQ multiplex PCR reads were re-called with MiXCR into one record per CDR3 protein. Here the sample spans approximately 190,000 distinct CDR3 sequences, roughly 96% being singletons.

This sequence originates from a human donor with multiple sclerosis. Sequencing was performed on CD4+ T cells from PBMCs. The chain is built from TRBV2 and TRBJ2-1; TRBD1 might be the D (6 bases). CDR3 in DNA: TGTGCCAGCACCTCTCAGGGGTCTAGCTCCTACAATGAGCAGTTCTTC. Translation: CASTSQGSSSYNEQFF.